The rows below give T cell receptor beta chains drawn from one sample of a study of Graves' ophthalmopathy and Graves' hyperthyroidism. TCRdb reprocessed the multiplex PCR reads with MiXCR, giving one entry per CDR3 protein. The data contain about 480,000 distinct CDR3 sequences, 14% of them singletons. The sequenced sample consisted of blood. The receptors shown here come from a woman in her thirties with Graves' ophthalmopathy. The CDR3 runs from the conserved cysteine through the conserved F or W. Each record gives: J gene, clone size, D gene, V gene, CDR3 length, CDR3 protein, CDR3 DNA. D genes are given only for firm matches. The listing skips clone size in some rows; elsewhere it reads once, few, many or a size class.

j_gene: TRBJ2-5; abundance: NA; d_gene: TRBD1; v_gene: TRBV9; len: 14; CDR3aa: CASSVTGVGETQYF; CDR3nt: TGTGCCAGCAGCGTAACAGGGGTTGGAGAGACCCAGTACTTC
j_gene: TRBJ1-3; abundance: NA; d_gene: NA; v_gene: TRBV4-1; len: 18; CDR3aa: CASSQEFSRWGGGNTIYF; CDR3nt: TGCGCCAGCAGCCAAGAGTTCTCCCGGTGGGGAGGTGGAAACACCATATATTTT
j_gene: TRBJ2-2; abundance: many; d_gene: TRBD2; v_gene: TRBV7-7; len: 18; CDR3aa: CASSLAGTSGSTAGELFF; CDR3nt: TGTGCTAGCAGCTTAGCGGGGACTAGCGGGAGTACGGCCGGGGAGCTGTTTTTT
j_gene: TRBJ1-6; abundance: many; d_gene: TRBD1; v_gene: TRBV28; len: 15; CDR3aa: CASSPWTGLNSPLHF; CDR3nt: TGTGCCAGCAGTCCATGGACAGGGCTTAATTCACCCCTCCACTTT
j_gene: TRBJ2-5; abundance: many; d_gene: NA; v_gene: TRBV7-8; len: 15; CDR3aa: CASSLDSRLQETQYF; CDR3nt: TGTGCCAGCAGCTTAGACTCGCGACTACAAGAGACCCAGTACTTC
j_gene: TRBJ2-7; abundance: many; d_gene: NA; v_gene: TRBV30; len: 15; CDR3aa: CAWFNGTKQSYEQYF; CDR3nt: TGTGCCTGGTTTAACGGGACAAAGCAGTCCTACGAGCAGTACTTC
j_gene: TRBJ2-1; abundance: few; d_gene: TRBD2; v_gene: TRBV9; len: 14; CDR3aa: CASSISGSDNEQFF; CDR3nt: TGTGCCAGCAGCATTAGCGGGAGCGACAATGAGCAGTTCTTC
j_gene: TRBJ1-1; abundance: many; d_gene: NA; v_gene: TRBV9; len: 14; CDR3aa: CASSVGRGPTEAFF; CDR3nt: TGTGCCAGCAGCGTTGGCCGGGGGCCCACTGAAGCTTTCTTT
j_gene: TRBJ2-7; abundance: many; d_gene: NA; v_gene: TRBV12-3/TRBV12-4; len: 15; CDR3aa: CASSLKGVGPYEQYF; CDR3nt: TGTGCCAGCAGTTTAAAGGGAGTAGGGCCCTACGAGCAGTACTTC
j_gene: TRBJ2-2; abundance: few; d_gene: TRBD1; v_gene: TRBV24-1; len: 16; CDR3aa: CATSDRGTGGTGELFF; CDR3nt: TGTGCCACCAGTGACCGCGGGACAGGGGGCACCGGGGAGCTGTTTTTT
j_gene: TRBJ1-5; abundance: NA; d_gene: TRBD1; v_gene: TRBV7-2; len: 16; CDR3aa: CASSLAGTGYNQPQHF; CDR3nt: TGTGCCAGCAGCTTAGCGGGGACAGGGTATAATCAGCCCCAGCATTTT
j_gene: TRBJ1-5; abundance: many; d_gene: NA; v_gene: TRBV28; len: 15; CDR3aa: CASSPRGHSNQPQHF; CDR3nt: TGTGCCAGCAGTCCCCGGGGGCATAGCAATCAGCCCCAGCATTTT
j_gene: TRBJ1-5; abundance: many; d_gene: NA; v_gene: TRBV27; len: 13; CDR3aa: CASVGGLGQPQHF; CDR3nt: TGTGCCAGCGTTGGGGGCTTGGGTCAGCCCCAGCATTTT
j_gene: TRBJ1-3; abundance: many; d_gene: NA; v_gene: TRBV2; len: 15; CDR3aa: CASKRDSGSGNTIYF; CDR3nt: TGTGCCAGCAAACGGGACTCCGGCTCTGGAAACACCATATATTTT
j_gene: TRBJ1-3; abundance: NA; d_gene: NA; v_gene: TRBV20-1; len: 12; CDR3aa: CSASTTGNTIYF; CDR3nt: TGCAGTGCTAGCACGACAGGAAACACCATATATTTT
j_gene: TRBJ2-4; abundance: NA; d_gene: NA; v_gene: TRBV5-1; len: 16; CDR3aa: CASSLLLGGGSNIQYF; CDR3nt: TGCGCCAGCAGCCTCCTCTTAGGGGGGGGGTCAAACATTCAGTACTTC
j_gene: TRBJ2-5; abundance: few; d_gene: NA; v_gene: TRBV12-3/TRBV12-4; len: 12; CDR3aa: CASSWTTGTQYF; CDR3nt: TGTGCCAGCAGTTGGACGACGGGGACCCAGTACTTC
j_gene: TRBJ2-4; abundance: NA; d_gene: NA; v_gene: TRBV28; len: 17; CDR3aa: CASSPDYPGLAKNIKYF; CDR3nt: TGTGCCAGCAGCCCTGACTACCCCGGGCTAGCCAAAAACATTAAGTACTTC
j_gene: TRBJ2-7; abundance: many; d_gene: NA; v_gene: TRBV6-1; len: 12; CDR3aa: CASSERYYEQYF; CDR3nt: TGTGCCAGCAGTGAACGGTACTACGAGCAGTACTTC
j_gene: TRBJ2-4; abundance: many; d_gene: NA; v_gene: TRBV6-2/TRBV6-3; len: 17; CDR3aa: CASSYGQVELAKNIQYF; CDR3nt: TGTGCCAGCAGTTATGGGCAGGTCGAACTAGCCAAAAACATTCAGTACTTC
j_gene: TRBJ2-7; abundance: many; d_gene: TRBD1; v_gene: TRBV5-1; len: 14; CDR3aa: CASSQGQGGYEQYF; CDR3nt: TGCGCCAGCAGCCAAGGACAGGGGGGTTACGAGCAGTACTTC
j_gene: TRBJ1-1; abundance: NA; d_gene: NA; v_gene: TRBV6-1; len: 15; CDR3aa: CASSRGLKYNTEAFF; CDR3nt: TGTGCCAGCAGTAGAGGGCTGAAATATAACACTGAAGCTTTCTTT
j_gene: TRBJ1-2; abundance: many; d_gene: TRBD1; v_gene: TRBV6-2/TRBV6-3; len: 15; CDR3aa: CASSYVVTGVNGYTF; CDR3nt: TGTGCCAGCAGTTACGTGGTGACAGGGGTGAATGGCTACACCTTC
j_gene: TRBJ2-7; abundance: NA; d_gene: NA; v_gene: TRBV3-1; len: 16; CDR3aa: CASSQEARGNYYEQYF; CDR3nt: TGTGCCAGCAGCCAAGAAGCGAGGGGAAACTACTACGAGCAGTACTTC
j_gene: TRBJ2-5; abundance: many; d_gene: TRBD1; v_gene: TRBV28; len: 14; CDR3aa: CASREDRGRETQYF; CDR3nt: TGTGCCAGCAGGGAGGACAGGGGGCGGGAGACCCAGTACTTC
j_gene: TRBJ2-7; abundance: NA; d_gene: NA; v_gene: TRBV12-3/TRBV12-4; len: 14; CDR3aa: CASSTVGYSYEQYF; CDR3nt: TGTGCCAGCAGCACCGTAGGGTACTCCTACGAGCAGTACTTC
j_gene: TRBJ2-2; abundance: many; d_gene: TRBD2; v_gene: TRBV20-1; len: 14; CDR3aa: CSARPPGGGGELFF; CDR3nt: TGCAGTGCTAGACCCCCGGGGGGGGGCGGGGAGCTGTTTTTT
j_gene: TRBJ2-7; abundance: many; d_gene: NA; v_gene: TRBV5-6; len: 13; CDR3aa: CASSTGSYYEQYF; CDR3nt: TGTGCCAGCAGCACGGGGTCCTACTACGAGCAGTACTTC
j_gene: TRBJ2-4; abundance: many; d_gene: TRBD2; v_gene: TRBV2; len: 15; CDR3aa: CASSEGRGGKNIQYF; CDR3nt: TGTGCCAGCAGTGAAGGTCGCGGGGGCAAAAACATTCAGTACTTC
j_gene: TRBJ2-5; abundance: NA; d_gene: TRBD1; v_gene: TRBV12-3/TRBV12-4; len: 15; CDR3aa: CASSYRDREIKTQYF; CDR3nt: TGTGCCAGCAGTTACCGGGACAGGGAGATAAAGACCCAGTACTTC
j_gene: TRBJ2-5; abundance: many; d_gene: NA; v_gene: TRBV15; len: 17; CDR3aa: CATSRARGAREVETQYF; CDR3nt: TGTGCCACCAGCAGAGCCCGCGGGGCGAGGGAGGTAGAGACCCAGTACTTC
j_gene: TRBJ1-6; abundance: many; d_gene: NA; v_gene: TRBV4-1; len: 17; CDR3aa: CASSQDTRGRSNSPLHF; CDR3nt: TGCGCCAGCAGCCAAGATACCCGGGGCCGGTCAAATTCACCCCTCCACTTT
j_gene: TRBJ1-1; abundance: many; d_gene: NA; v_gene: TRBV5-1; len: 16; CDR3aa: CASSSGRKEMNTEAFF; CDR3nt: TGCGCCAGCAGCTCTGGGCGGAAAGAGATGAACACTGAAGCTTTCTTT